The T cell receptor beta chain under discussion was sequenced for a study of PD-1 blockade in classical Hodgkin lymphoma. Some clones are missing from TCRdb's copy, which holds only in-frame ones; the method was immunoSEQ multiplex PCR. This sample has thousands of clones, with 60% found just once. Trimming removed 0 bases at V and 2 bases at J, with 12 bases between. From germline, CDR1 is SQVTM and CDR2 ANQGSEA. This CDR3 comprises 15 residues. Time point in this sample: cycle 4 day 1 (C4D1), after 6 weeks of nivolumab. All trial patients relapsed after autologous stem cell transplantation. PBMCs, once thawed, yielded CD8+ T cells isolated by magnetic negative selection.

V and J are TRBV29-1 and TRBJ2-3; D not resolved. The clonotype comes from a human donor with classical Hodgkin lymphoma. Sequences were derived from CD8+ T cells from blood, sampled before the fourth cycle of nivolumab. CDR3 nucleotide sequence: TGCAGCGTTGAAGACTGGGGAAGCTTCACAGATACGCAGTATTTT. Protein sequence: CSVEDWGSFTDTQYF.